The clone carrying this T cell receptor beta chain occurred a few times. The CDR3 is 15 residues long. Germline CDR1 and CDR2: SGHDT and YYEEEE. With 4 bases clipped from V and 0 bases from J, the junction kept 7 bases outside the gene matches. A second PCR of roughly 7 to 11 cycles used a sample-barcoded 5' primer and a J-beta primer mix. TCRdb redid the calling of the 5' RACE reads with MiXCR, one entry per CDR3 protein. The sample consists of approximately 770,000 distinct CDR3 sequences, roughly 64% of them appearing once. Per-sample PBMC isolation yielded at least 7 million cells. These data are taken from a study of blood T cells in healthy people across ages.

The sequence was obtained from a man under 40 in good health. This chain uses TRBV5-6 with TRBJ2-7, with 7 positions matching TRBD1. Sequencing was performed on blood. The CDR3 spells CASSIGTASSYEQYF. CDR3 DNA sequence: TGTGCCAGCAGCATCGGGACAGCCAGCTCCTACGAGCAGTACTTC.